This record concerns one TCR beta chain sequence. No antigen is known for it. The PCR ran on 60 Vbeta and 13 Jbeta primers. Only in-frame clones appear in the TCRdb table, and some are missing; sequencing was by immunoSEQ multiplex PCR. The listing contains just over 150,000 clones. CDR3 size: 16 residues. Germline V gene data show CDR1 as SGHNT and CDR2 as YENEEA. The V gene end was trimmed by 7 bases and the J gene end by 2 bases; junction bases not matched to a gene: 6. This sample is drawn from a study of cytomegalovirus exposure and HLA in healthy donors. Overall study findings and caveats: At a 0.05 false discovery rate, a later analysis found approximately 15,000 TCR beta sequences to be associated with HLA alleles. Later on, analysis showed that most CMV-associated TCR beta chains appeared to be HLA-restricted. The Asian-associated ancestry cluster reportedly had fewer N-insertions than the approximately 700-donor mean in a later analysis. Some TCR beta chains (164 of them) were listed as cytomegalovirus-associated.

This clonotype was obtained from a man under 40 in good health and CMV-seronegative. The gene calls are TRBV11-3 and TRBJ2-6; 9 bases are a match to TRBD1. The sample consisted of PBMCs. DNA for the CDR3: TGTGCCAGCACCGTCGGGACAGGGACTGGGGCCAACGTCCTGACTTTC. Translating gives CASTVGTGTGANVLTF.